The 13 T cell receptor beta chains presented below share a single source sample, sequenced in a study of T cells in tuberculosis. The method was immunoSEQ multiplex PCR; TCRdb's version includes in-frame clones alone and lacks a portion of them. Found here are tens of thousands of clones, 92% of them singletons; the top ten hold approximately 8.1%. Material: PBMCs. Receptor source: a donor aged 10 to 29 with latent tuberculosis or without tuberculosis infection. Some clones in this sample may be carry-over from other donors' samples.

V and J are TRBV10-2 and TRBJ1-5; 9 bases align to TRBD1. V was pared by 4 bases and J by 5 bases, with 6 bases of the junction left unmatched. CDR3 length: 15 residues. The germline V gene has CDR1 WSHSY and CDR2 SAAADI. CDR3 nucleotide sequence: TGCGCCAGCAGTGCCGGGACAGGGTTGGATCAGCCCCAGCATTTT. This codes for CASSAGTGLDQPQHF.

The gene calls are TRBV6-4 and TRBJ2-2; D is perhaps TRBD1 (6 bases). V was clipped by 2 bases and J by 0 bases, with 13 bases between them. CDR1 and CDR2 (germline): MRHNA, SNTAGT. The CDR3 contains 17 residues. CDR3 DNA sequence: TGTGCCAGCAGTGACACCCCGGGACAACCGAACACCGGGGAGCTGTTTTTT. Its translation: CASSDTPGQPNTGELFF.

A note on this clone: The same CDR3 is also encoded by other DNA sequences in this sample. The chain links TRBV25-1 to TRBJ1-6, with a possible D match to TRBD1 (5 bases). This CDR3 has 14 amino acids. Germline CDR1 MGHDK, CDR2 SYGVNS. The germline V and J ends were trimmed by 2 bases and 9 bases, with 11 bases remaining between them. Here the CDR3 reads CASSERGRGSPLHF. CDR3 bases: TGTGCCAGCAGTGAAAGGGGTAGGGGTTCACCCCTCCACTTT.

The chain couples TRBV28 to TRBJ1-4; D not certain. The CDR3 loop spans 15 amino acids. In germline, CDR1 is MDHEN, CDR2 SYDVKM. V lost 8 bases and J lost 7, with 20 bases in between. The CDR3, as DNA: TGTGCCAGCGTACCCAAATGGGAGGTTGGTGAAAAACTGTTTTTT. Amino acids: CASVPKWEVGEKLFF. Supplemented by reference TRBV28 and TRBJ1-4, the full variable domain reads DVKVTQSSRYLVKRTGEKVFLECVQDMDHENMFWYRQDPGLGLRLIYFSYDVKMKEKGDIPEGYSVSREKKERFSLILESASTNQTSMYLCASVPKWEVGEKLFFGSGTQLSVL.

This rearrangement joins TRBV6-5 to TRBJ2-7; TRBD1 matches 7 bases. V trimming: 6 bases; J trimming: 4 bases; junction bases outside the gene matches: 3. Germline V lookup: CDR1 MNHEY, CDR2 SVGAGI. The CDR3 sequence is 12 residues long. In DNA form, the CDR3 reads TGTGCCAGCAGCCCCAGGGGGTACGAGCAGTACTTC. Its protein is CASSPRGYEQYF.

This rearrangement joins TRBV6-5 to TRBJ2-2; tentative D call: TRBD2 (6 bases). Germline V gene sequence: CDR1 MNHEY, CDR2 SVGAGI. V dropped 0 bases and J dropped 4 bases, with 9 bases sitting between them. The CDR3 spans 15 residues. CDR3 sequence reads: CASSYSAEGTGELFF. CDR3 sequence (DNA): TGTGCCAGCAGTTACTCGGCGGAGGGCACCGGGGAGCTGTTTTTT.

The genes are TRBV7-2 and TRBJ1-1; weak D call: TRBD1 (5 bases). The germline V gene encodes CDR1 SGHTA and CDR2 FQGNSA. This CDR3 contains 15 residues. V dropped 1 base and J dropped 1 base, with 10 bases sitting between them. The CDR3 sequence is CASSLGTGSNTEAFF. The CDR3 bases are TGTGCCAGCAGCTTAGGCACAGGTTCGAACACTGAAGCTTTCTTT.

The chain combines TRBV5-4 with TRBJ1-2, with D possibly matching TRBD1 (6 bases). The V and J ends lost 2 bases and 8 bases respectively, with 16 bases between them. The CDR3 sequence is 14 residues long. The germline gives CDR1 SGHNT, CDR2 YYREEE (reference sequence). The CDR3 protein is CASSFGTSVEGYTF. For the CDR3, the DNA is TGTGCCAGCAGCTTTGGGACATCTGTTGAGGGCTACACCTTC.

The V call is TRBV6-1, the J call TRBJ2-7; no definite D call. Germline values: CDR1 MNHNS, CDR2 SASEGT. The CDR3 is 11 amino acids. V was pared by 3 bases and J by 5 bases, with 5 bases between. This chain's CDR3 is CASSDLDEQYF. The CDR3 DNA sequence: TGTGCCAGCAGTGACTTAGACGAGCAGTACTTC.

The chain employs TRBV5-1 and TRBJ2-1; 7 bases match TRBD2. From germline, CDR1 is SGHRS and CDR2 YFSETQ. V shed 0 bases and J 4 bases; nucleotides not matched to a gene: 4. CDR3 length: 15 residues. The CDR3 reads CASSLVGREYNEQFF. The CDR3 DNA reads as TGCGCCAGCAGCTTGGTAGGGCGGGAGTACAATGAGCAGTTCTTC.

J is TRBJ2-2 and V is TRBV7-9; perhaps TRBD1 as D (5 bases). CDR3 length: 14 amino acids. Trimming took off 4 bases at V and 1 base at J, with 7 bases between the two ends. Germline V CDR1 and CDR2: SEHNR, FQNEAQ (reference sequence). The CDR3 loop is CASSSQGNTGELFF. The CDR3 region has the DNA TGTGCCAGCAGCTCCCAGGGGAACACCGGGGAGCTGTTTTTT.

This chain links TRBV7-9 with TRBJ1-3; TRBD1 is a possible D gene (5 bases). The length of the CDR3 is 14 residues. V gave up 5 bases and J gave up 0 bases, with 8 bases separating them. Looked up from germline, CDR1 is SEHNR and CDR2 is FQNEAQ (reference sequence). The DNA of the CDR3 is TGTGCCAGCAGCCACGACAGCTCTGGAAACACCATATATTTT. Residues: CASSHDSSGNTIYF.

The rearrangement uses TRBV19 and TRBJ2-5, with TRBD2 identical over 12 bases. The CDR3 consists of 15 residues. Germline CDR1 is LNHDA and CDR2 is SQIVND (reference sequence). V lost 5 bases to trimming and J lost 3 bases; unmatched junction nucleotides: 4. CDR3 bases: TGTGCCAGTAGTGTTCGACTAGCGGGGGAAGAGACCCAGTACTTC. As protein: CASSVRLAGEETQYF.